This T cell receptor (beta chain) was observed in a study of blood T cell repertoires in COVID-19. The overall study: T cells, B-cell-depleted T cells, or PBMCs supplied cDNA or gDNA.

The CDR3 spans 19 residues. TCRdb's table, derived via immunoSEQ multiplex PCR, lists solely in-frame clones and lacks some. The sample carries some 74,000 clones, around 77% recorded once. V and J are TRBV12-2 and TRBJ2-4; the table's D call, TRBD2, was not checked against the DNA. TRBV12-2 is a pseudogene segment. Specimen: peripheral blood. The receptor was derived from a man aged 70-80 years with active or convalescent COVID-19. The CDR3 DNA sequence: TGTGCAAGTCGCTTAGCGTTTTTCGCGGATCATCTAGCCAAAAACATTCAGTACTTC. This gives the protein CASRLAFFADHLAKNIQYF.